These 30 T cell receptor beta chains were all obtained from the same sample, sequenced in a study of CD8+ T cells in alopecia areata. RNA was extracted and reverse transcribed into cDNA as the sequencing template. This table comes from immunoSEQ multiplex PCR, and its TCRdb copy is limited to in-frame clones, with some not included. The sample lists about 110,000 clones, approximately 51% seen once, with under 3.5% in the top ten. Treatment indicated: oral pan-JAK inhibitor, 5-10 mg twice daily. Sample: CD4+ T cells sorted from blood, taken at week 24, from a patient treated with tofacitinib. The receptors were sampled from a human donor with alopecia areata.

The rearrangement uses TRBV30 and TRBJ2-2, with D possibly matching TRBD1 (5 bases). CDR3 length: 14 residues. Germline CDR1 is GTSNPN and CDR2 is SVGIG (reference sequence). V was trimmed by 2 bases and J by 4 bases, leaving 11 bases between them. CDR3 DNA: TGTGCCTGGAGTCAAAGGGGAAGCACCGGGGAGCTGTTTTTT. Residues: CAWSQRGSTGELFF.

The gene calls are TRBV9 and TRBJ2-7; no firm D call. V lost 4 bases and J lost 5, with 10 bases in between. The V gene's germline CDR1 is SGDLS and CDR2 YYNGEE. The CDR3 sequence is 12 residues long. CDR3: CASSPGQDEQYF. The DNA of the CDR3 is TGTGCCAGCAGCCCGGGCCAGGACGAGCAGTACTTC. Filled out from reference TRBV9 and TRBJ2-7, the complete variable domain reads DSGVTQTPKHLITATGQRVTLRCSPRSGDLSVYWYQQSLDQGLQFLIQYYNGEERAKGNILERFSAQQFPDLHSELNLSSLELGDSALYFCASSPGQDEQYFGPGTRLTVT.

The rearrangement uses TRBV27 and TRBJ1-2; tentative D call: TRBD1 (6 bases). CDR1 and CDR2 from the germline V gene are MNHEY and SMNVEV (reference sequence). CDR3 size: 12 residues. The V end was cut by 4 bases, the J end by 8 bases, with 11 bases between. The CDR3 sequence is CASSSGDRGYTF. CDR3 nucleotide sequence: TGTGCCAGCAGTTCAGGGGATAGGGGCTACACCTTC.

This rearrangement joins TRBV4-1 to TRBJ2-1; 11 bases map to TRBD2. The V gene's germline CDR1 is MGHRA and CDR2 YSYEKL. V trimming: 2 bases; J trimming: 6 bases; junction bases outside the gene matches: 3. The CDR3 covers 15 residues. The CDR3 here is CASSQLAGGFNEQFF. DNA of the CDR3: TGCGCCAGCAGCCAACTAGCGGGGGGATTCAATGAGCAGTTCTTC.

This clone has more than one count but fewer than ten. J is TRBJ2-1 and V is TRBV30; 7 bases fit TRBD1. The V gene's germline CDR1 is GTSNPN and CDR2 SVGIG (reference sequence). The CDR3 has 12 residues. Unmatched junction bases numbered 2, after V lost 2 bases and J lost 7 bases. The DNA of the CDR3 is TGTGCCTGGAGTCTACAGGGGAATGAGCAGTTCTTC. Amino acids: CAWSLQGNEQFF.

This clone was seen a handful of times. The V gene is TRBV7-2, the J gene TRBJ2-5; D is ambiguous. The CDR3 loop spans 13 amino acids. V was pared by 3 bases and J by 1 base, with 6 bases between. The germline gives CDR1 SGHTA, CDR2 FQGNSA. CDR3 DNA: TGTGCCAGCAGCTTCATGGTCCAAGAGACCCAGTACTTC. Its translation is CASSFMVQETQYF.

The J gene is TRBJ2-5, the V gene TRBV7-2, with D possibly called TRBD1 or TRBD2 (5 bases each). Trimming shortened V by 1 base and J by 6 bases, and 9 bases separated the two germline ends. CDR3 length: 13 amino acids. The V gene's germline CDR1 is SGHTA and CDR2 FQGNSA. CDR3 sequence reads: CASSLETGQTQYF. CDR3 nucleotides: TGTGCCAGCAGCTTAGAAACGGGACAGACCCAGTACTTC.

In its sample, this clone was seen a few times. This sequence joins TRBV10-3 and TRBJ2-5, with a possible D match to TRBD2 (6 bases). CDR1 and CDR2 from the germline V gene are ENHRY and SYGVKD. Deletions cut 5 bases from V and 5 bases from J, with 15 bases between. The CDR3 has 14 residues. CDR3 bases: TGTGCCATCAGTCCGGGACTCTCTGGGGAGACCCAGTACTTC. Protein: CAISPGLSGETQYF.

The chain has TRBV7-2 and TRBJ1-1, with D uncertain. CDR1 and CDR2 from the germline V gene are SGHTA and FQGNSA. With 3 bases removed from V and 5 bases from J, the gap between germline ends came to 16 bases. There are 15 residues in the CDR3. Written as DNA, the CDR3 is TGTGCCAGCAGCTTTAGTGGGCAGAGTAAGACTGAAGCTTTCTTT. This sequence encodes CASSFSGQSKTEAFF. Complete variable domain (other parts from reference TRBV7-2 and TRBJ1-1): GAGVSQSPSNKVTEKGKDVELRCDPISGHTALYWYRQSLGQGLEFLIYFQGNSAPDKSGLPSDRFSAERTGGSVSTLTIQRTQQEDSAVYLCASSFSGQSKTEAFFGQGTRLTVV.

V usage is TRBV27 and J usage is TRBJ1-6; D is ambiguous. The length of the CDR3 is 14 residues. Trimming left V 6 bases short and J 7 bases short, with 13 bases between. Germline assignment: CDR1 MNHEY and CDR2 SMNVEV (reference sequence). The CDR3 DNA reads as TGTGCCAGCAGCCGAACAGCTACGAATTCACCCCTCCACTTT. This sequence encodes CASSRTATNSPLHF.

The chain is built from TRBV30 and TRBJ2-3, with TRBD2 matching 14 bases. Germline V gene lookup returns CDR1 GTSNPN and CDR2 SVGIG (reference sequence). Trimming took 4 bases from V and 6 from J; bases not matched to a gene: 6. This CDR3 is 15 amino acids long. CDR3 sequence: CAWTWTSGGQDTQYF. The CDR3 DNA is TGTGCCTGGACCTGGACTAGCGGGGGGCAGGATACGCAGTATTTT.

V is TRBV6-5 and J is TRBJ2-5; D is undetermined. With 5 bases removed from V and 7 bases from J, the gap between germline ends came to 14 bases. The CDR3 loop spans 13 amino acids. CDR1 and CDR2 from the germline V gene are MNHEY and SVGAGI. The CDR3 reads CASSPALIGTQYF. The CDR3 bases are TGTGCCAGCAGTCCCGCTTTGATCGGGACCCAGTACTTC.

This sequence joins TRBV29-1 and TRBJ2-7; no reliable D call. Looked up from germline, CDR1 is SQVTM and CDR2 is ANQGSEA. V was clipped by 3 bases and J by 9 bases, with 18 bases between them. The CDR3 is 13 residues long. CDR3 bases: TGCAGCGTTGAGAAAGGAGAGAAAGGGCGGCAGTACTTC. It translates to CSVEKGEKGRQYF.

Concerning this clone: The sample carries other DNA sequences with the same CDR3. This chain uses TRBV4-1 with TRBJ2-5; D gene ambiguous. Germline CDR1 and CDR2: MGHRA and YSYEKL. The CDR3 consists of 14 residues. Deletions cut 1 base from V and 3 bases from J, with 9 bases between. The CDR3 loop is CASSQALREETQYF. In nucleotides, the CDR3 is TGCGCCAGCAGCCAAGCACTAAGGGAAGAGACCCAGTACTTC.

The chain combines TRBV6-5 with TRBJ1-1; unclear D gene. In germline, CDR1 is MNHEY, CDR2 SVGAGI. V was cut by 2 bases and J by 7 bases, with 11 bases left in between. The CDR3 spans 13 residues. As DNA, the CDR3 is TGTGCCAGCAGTTACGATACTGCGGGTGAAGCTTTCTTT. It yields the protein CASSYDTAGEAFF.

The gene calls are TRBV7-2 and TRBJ2-7, with a tentative D call TRBD1 (8 bases). Germline values: CDR1 SGHTA, CDR2 FQGNSA. The germline V and J ends were trimmed by 1 base and 3 bases, with 13 bases remaining between them. This CDR3 contains 15 residues. The DNA for the CDR3 is TGTGCCAGCAGCTTAGTACAGGGGGGGTACTACGAGCAGTACTTC. Translating gives CASSLVQGGYYEQYF.

This clone was counted a few times. V and J are TRBV29-1 and TRBJ2-5; D not resolved. The V end was cut by 7 bases, the J end by 3 bases, with 15 bases between. CDR1 and CDR2 (germline): SQVTM, ANQGSEA. The CDR3 runs 13 residues. The chain's CDR3 is CSGATGTEETQYF. In DNA, the CDR3 is TGCAGCGGCGCAACTGGCACGGAAGAGACCCAGTACTTC.

This chain links TRBV7-2 with TRBJ2-5; 8 positions agree with TRBD2. The CDR3 length is 15 residues. Germline V lookup: CDR1 SGHTA, CDR2 FQGNSA. V shed 1 base, J shed 9 bases, and the junction held 10 bases outside the gene matches. The CDR3 protein is CASSLVGGAEQSQYF. The CDR3 DNA reads as TGTGCCAGCAGCTTAGTCGGGGGGGCCGAACAGTCCCAGTACTTC.

This clone has just a few counts. The chain is built from TRBV30 and TRBJ1-2, with a possible D match to TRBD1 (6 bases). This CDR3 is 16 amino acids long. Trimming shortened V by 4 bases and J by 0 bases, and 18 bases separated the two germline ends. The germline CDR1 and CDR2 sequences are GTSNPN and SVGIG (reference sequence). DNA of the CDR3: TGTGCCTGGAATAAAATGCGGGACACTTCTAACTATGGCTACACCTTC. It codes for CAWNKMRDTSNYGYTF.

This clone was observed once. The chain couples TRBV10-3 to TRBJ1-1, with D perhaps TRBD1 (6 bases). Trimming stripped 7 bases from V and 1 base from J, with 10 bases between. CDR3 length equals 13 residues. Germline CDR1 and CDR2: ENHRY and SYGVKD. The CDR3 here is CAITSGQNTEAFF. The CDR3 region has the DNA TGTGCCATCACCTCGGGACAGAACACTGAAGCTTTCTTT.

Concerning this clone itself: The same CDR3 is also encoded by other DNA sequences in this sample. The chain is built from TRBV29-1 and TRBJ1-1; D unclear. Germline V gene lookup returns CDR1 SQVTM and CDR2 ANQGSEA. The CDR3 covers 10 residues. V dropped 6 bases and J dropped 1 base, with 3 bases sitting between them. CDR3 region: CSVKNTEAFF. CDR3 nucleotides: TGCAGCGTCAAGAACACTGAAGCTTTCTTT.

The CDR3, as DNA: TGTGCCAGCAGTTACGGGAAAACCGGCTACACCTTC. Translating gives CASSYGKTGYTF. The chain couples TRBV6-5 to TRBJ1-2; D remains unclear. Between the trimmed V and J ends, which lost 2 bases and 8 bases, there was a span of 9 bases. Germline V CDR1 and CDR2: MNHEY, SVGAGI. The length of the CDR3 is 12 residues.

The CDR3 sequence: CASSSTGDNTF. The CDR3, as DNA: TGTGCCAGCAGCTCCACAGGGGATAACACCTTC. V is TRBV7-2 and J is TRBJ1-2; 7 positions agree with TRBD1. The CDR3 has 11 amino acids. CDR1 is SGHTA, CDR2 FQGNSA, per germline. The ends lost 4 bases at V and 12 bases at J; junction bases unmatched: 5.

This clone was seen only a few times. The chain has TRBV28 and TRBJ1-5, with 8 bases identical to TRBD1. Germline assignment: CDR1 MDHEN and CDR2 SYDVKM. J was trimmed by 6 bases and V by 9 bases; bases with no gene match: 7. The CDR3 runs 13 residues. The CDR3 sequence is CASDRGGGQPQHF. CDR3 DNA sequence: TGTGCCAGTGACAGGGGAGGAGGTCAGCCCCAGCATTTT. Full variable domain (missing parts from reference TRBV28 and TRBJ1-5): DVKVTQSSRYLVKRTGEKVFLECVQDMDHENMFWYRQDPGLGLRLIYFSYDVKMKEKGDIPEGYSVSREKKERFSLILESASTNQTSMYLCASDRGGGQPQHFGDGTRLSIL.

The genes are TRBV7-2 and TRBJ2-7, with TRBD1 identical over 9 bases. Trimming removed 5 bases from V and 2 bases from J; junction bases left unmatched: 4. Germline CDR1 is SGHTA and CDR2 is FQGNSA. The CDR3 totals 14 residues. Here the CDR3 reads CASSPGQGPYEQYF. CDR3 bases: TGTGCCAGCAGCCCGGGACAGGGACCCTACGAGCAGTACTTC.

V is TRBV27 and J is TRBJ2-1, with D possibly called TRBD1 or TRBD2 (6 bases each). The CDR3 is 16 residues long. Germline values: CDR1 MNHEY, CDR2 SMNVEV (reference sequence). Trimming removed 4 bases from V and 0 bases from J, with 13 bases in between. Here the CDR3 reads CASSSAGGSSYNEQFF. DNA of the CDR3: TGTGCCAGCAGTTCAGCCGGGGGCAGCTCCTACAATGAGCAGTTCTTC.

Worth noting for this clone: This same CDR3 is encoded by further DNA sequences in the sample. The chain has TRBV7-2 and TRBJ1-2; 9 bases fit TRBD1. Germline V gene sequence: CDR1 SGHTA, CDR2 FQGNSA. CDR3 size: 13 residues. Unmatched junction bases numbered 4, after V lost 5 bases and J lost 6 bases. CDR3 sequence reads: CASSPRQGDGYTF. Here the CDR3 DNA reads TGTGCCAGCAGCCCCCGACAGGGGGATGGCTACACCTTC.

In its sample, this clone was seen a few times. The V and J genes are TRBV29-1 and TRBJ1-6; D unresolved. V was shortened by 4 bases and J by 7 bases, with 11 bases between the two germline ends. The germline V gene has CDR1 SQVTM and CDR2 ANQGSEA. This CDR3 contains 13 residues. CDR3 residues: CSVGSGGNSPLHF. CDR3 in DNA: TGCAGCGTTGGGTCCGGCGGGAATTCACCCCTCCACTTT.

This clone was counted only a few times. The chain links TRBV30 to TRBJ2-5; D is undetermined. The J call is doubtful: the DNA matches TRBJ2-7 better. The CDR3 loop spans 11 amino acids. Germline V gives CDR1 GTSNPN, CDR2 SVGIG (reference sequence). The CDR3 loop is CAWSSNYEQYF. CDR3 sequence (DNA): TGTGCCTGGAGTTCCAACTACGAGCAGTACTTC.

This chain uses TRBV2 with TRBJ2-1; the match to TRBD2 covers 13 bases. The CDR3 is 14 residues long. V shed 9 bases, J shed 6 bases, and the junction held 5 bases outside the gene matches. CDR1 and CDR2 (germline): SNHLY, FYNNEI. This CDR3 reads CASLLAGGSNEQFF. CDR3 bases: TGTGCCAGTTTACTAGCGGGGGGGTCCAATGAGCAGTTCTTC.